This TCR beta chain was identified during a study of Ad26.COV2.S vaccination and SARS-CoV-2 variants. Background on the study: Donor got 5x10^10 or 1x10^11 viral particles of Ad26.COV2.S.

This sample's treatment: roughly 18 received Ad26.COV2.S at low or high dose, single or two shots; several received placebo; per-sample allocation not given. Samples came from day 63 after the first vaccine or placebo injection. Generated by immunoSEQ multiplex PCR, the TCRdb table keeps only in-frame clones and is missing some. The table shows under 550,000 clones, with over 75% occurring only once. The CDR3 extends over 14 amino acids. Trimming cost V 3 bases and J 2 bases, with 10 bases left between them. Per germline, CDR1 LGHNA and CDR2 YSLEER. The sequence was obtained from a person aged 18 to 65 who received the Ad26.COV2.S COVID-19 vaccine or a placebo. The chain uses TRBV4-3 and TRBJ1-1; D remains unclear. This material consisted of peripheral blood, taken in a trial of Ad26.COV2.S vaccine versus placebo. This CDR3 is CASSQSTLNTEAFF. In nucleotides, the CDR3 is TGCGCCAGCAGCCAGAGTACACTAAACACTGAAGCTTTCTTT.